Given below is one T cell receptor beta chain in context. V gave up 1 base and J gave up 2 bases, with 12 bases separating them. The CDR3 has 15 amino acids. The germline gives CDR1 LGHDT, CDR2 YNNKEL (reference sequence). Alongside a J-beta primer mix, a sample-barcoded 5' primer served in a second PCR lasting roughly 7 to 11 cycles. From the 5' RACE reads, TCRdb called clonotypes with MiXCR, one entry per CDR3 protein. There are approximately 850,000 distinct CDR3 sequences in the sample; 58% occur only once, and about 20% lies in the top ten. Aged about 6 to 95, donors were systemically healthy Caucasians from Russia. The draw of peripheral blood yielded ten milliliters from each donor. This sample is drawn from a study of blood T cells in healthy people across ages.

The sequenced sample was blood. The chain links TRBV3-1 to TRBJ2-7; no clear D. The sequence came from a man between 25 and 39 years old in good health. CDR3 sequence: CASSQGKVSPYEQYF. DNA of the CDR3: TGTGCCAGCAGCCAAGGGAAGGTGAGCCCCTACGAGCAGTACTTC.